This T cell receptor (beta chain) was captured by sequencing in a study of OX40 agonist ivuxolimab in advanced cancers. Broader study findings: Compared with others, partial responders at 0.1-3.0 mg/kg displayed clonal expansion among the lowest.

The CDR3 contains 13 residues. V was shortened by 4 bases and J by 6 bases, with 9 bases between the two germline ends. Germline lookup yields CDR1 MGHRA and CDR2 YSYEKL. In regard to this clone: What it recognizes is unknown.

The data were produced by immunoSEQ multiplex PCR, yet TCRdb's version contains in-frame clones alone and is incomplete. This sample carries 58,000 or so clones, over 65% of them seen once, and the ten largest clones take approximately 3%. The chain has TRBV4-1 and TRBJ2-2; possible D gene TRBD2, 7 bases. The clonotype comes from an adult with an advanced solid tumor such as melanoma, head and neck, liver or kidney cancer. Sequenced here: CD4+ or CD8+ T cells sorted from blood, sampled in a trial of the OX40 agonist ivuxolimab. The DNA for the CDR3 is TGCGCCAGCAGCCCGCGGGGGCCCGGGGAGCTGTTTTTT. It codes for CASSPRGPGELFF.